The clone carrying this T cell receptor beta chain has only a few counts. Its cognate antigen is unknown. Using RNA template, CDR3s of TCR alpha and beta were amplified with iRepertoire arm-PCR. One entry per CDR3 protein, called by TCRdb with MiXCR from the multiplex PCR reads. The sample carries 300,000 to 400,000 distinct CDR3 sequences, around 45% recorded once. This sample was taken from a study of glioma-infiltrating T cells. Across the study: Target coverage was about 4.5- to 10-fold for 950,000 to 1,000,000 blood T cells.

The germline gives CDR1 KGHSH, CDR2 LQKENI. CDR3 length: 15 residues. V shed 3 bases, J shed 3 bases, and the junction held 5 bases outside the gene matches. Study-wide results and caveats: Signature shared blood CDR3 motifs were enriched in low-divergence and depleted in high-divergence patients.

The receptor was derived from a human donor with low-grade glioma or glioblastoma, undergoing nonglioma brain surgery, or in good health (not recorded which). The chain is built from TRBV18 and TRBJ2-3; 8 positions match TRBD2. Input material: glioma tissue, nonneoplastic brain tissue, or PBMCs (not recorded which). In DNA form, the CDR3 reads TGTGCCAGCTCACCGATGACTAGCGCGACAGATACGCAGTATTTT. Amino acids: CASSPMTSATDTQYF.